One sample yielded the 19 T cell receptor beta chains listed below, sequenced in a study of regulatory dendritic cells for organ transplantation. These receptors have no known antigen. Sorted subsets were CFSE-labeled and cultured less than six days with allogeneic dendritic cells. Assay: immunoSEQ multiplex PCR; the TCRdb copy retains only in-frame clones and omits some. The repertoire holds about 17,000 clones, with 65% to 80% as singletons. The sample comprised memory CD4+ T cells from blood cultured with regulatory dendritic cells. Subset reported: CD45RO+ memory T cells. Receptors originate from a human donor in good health.

The CDR3 here is CASSPRWIAGGQYQETQYF. DNA for the CDR3: TGTGCCAGCAGCCCTCGGTGGATAGCGGGGGGGCAGTACCAAGAGACCCAGTACTTC. This chain links TRBV7-2 with TRBJ2-5; 11 nucleotides line up with TRBD2. V lost 5 bases and J lost 0; bases outside the gene matches: 14. Germline V gene lookup returns CDR1 SGHTA and CDR2 FQGNSA. The CDR3 is 19 residues long.

This clone was recorded a few times. V usage is TRBV28 and J usage is TRBJ2-2, with D perhaps matching TRBD1 or TRBD2 (6 bases each). This CDR3 is 14 amino acids long. Deletions cut 9 bases from V and 3 bases from J, with 14 bases between. From germline, CDR1 is MDHEN and CDR2 SYDVKM. The CDR3 region has the DNA TGTGCCAGTGTCAGGGGAGGCCACACCGGGGAGCTGTTTTTT. It is translated as CASVRGGHTGELFF.

V is TRBV12-5 and J is TRBJ2-3, with no clear D. With 5 bases removed from V and 3 bases from J, the gap between germline ends came to 6 bases. The CDR3 loop spans 12 amino acids. Looked up from germline, CDR1 is LGHNT and CDR2 is FRNRAP. In DNA, the CDR3 is TGTGCTAGTGGTCAACTTACAGATACGCAGTATTTT. Protein product: CASGQLTDTQYF.

The genes are TRBV27 and TRBJ1-6; D gene unclear. This CDR3 spans 14 amino acids. Trimming stripped 3 bases from V and 7 bases from J, with 10 bases between. Germline CDR1 and CDR2: MNHEY and SMNVEV (reference sequence). The CDR3 sequence: CASSFQTRNSPLHF. CDR3 nucleotide sequence: TGTGCCAGCAGTTTCCAAACCCGGAATTCACCCCTCCACTTT.

As DNA, the CDR3 is TGTGCCAGCAGCCCGGGGGAGACCCAGTACTTC. This encodes CASSPGETQYF. The V gene is TRBV7-9, the J gene TRBJ2-5; maybe TRBD2 (5 bases). Trimming left V 5 bases short and J 5 bases short, with 6 bases between. CDR3 length: 11 amino acids. Germline lookup yields CDR1 SEHNR and CDR2 FQNEAQ (reference sequence).

The V and J genes are TRBV27 and TRBJ2-7; TRBD2 matches at 10 bases. Looked up from germline, CDR1 is MNHEY and CDR2 is SMNVEV (reference sequence). The length of the CDR3 is 14 residues. Trimming cost V 6 bases and J 2 bases; bases outside gene matches: 4. As DNA, the CDR3 is TGTGCCAGCAGCAGGACTAGCGGCACCTACGAGCAGTACTTC. Translating it yields CASSRTSGTYEQYF.

CDR3 sequence (DNA): TGTGCCAGCAGCGTCCAGACTAGCGGGAGCCCAGATACGCAGTATTTT. It codes for CASSVQTSGSPDTQYF. The chain recombines TRBV9 with TRBJ2-3; the match to TRBD2 covers 12 bases. CDR1 and CDR2 (germline): SGDLS, YYNGEE. The CDR3 sequence is 16 residues long. Trimming cost V 2 bases and J 4 bases; bases outside gene matches: 5.

This chain connects TRBV4-1 to TRBJ2-7; TRBD2 agrees at 9 bases. Germline V gives CDR1 MGHRA, CDR2 YSYEKL. The V segment lost 5 bases and the J segment 1 base; nucleotides outside the gene matches: 3. CDR3 size: 14 residues. The CDR3 DNA follows: TGCGCCAGCAGCACGCTAGCGGGATCCTACGAGCAGTACTTC. Encoded protein: CASSTLAGSYEQYF.

The V and J genes are TRBV4-3 and TRBJ2-5; D is ambiguous. The CDR3 totals 15 residues. Looked up from germline, CDR1 is LGHNA and CDR2 is YSLEER. Trimming pared 8 bases from V and 3 bases from J, leaving 19 bases between. CDR3 sequence: CASGKLGGQEETQYF. CDR3 in DNA: TGCGCCAGCGGCAAACTTGGTGGTCAGGAAGAGACCCAGTACTTC.

A word on this clone: One end of the junction is discordant with germline, which a read error may explain. The rearrangement uses TRBV7-8 and TRBJ1-2; D possibly corresponds to TRBD1 (6 bases). Per germline, CDR1 SGHVS and CDR2 FQNEAQ. The CDR3 extends over 15 amino acids. The CDR3 nucleotides read TGTGCCAGCAGCTTATCCTGGACAGCGCCAACTCCCCTTTCCTTC. Protein product: CASSLSWTAPTPLSF.

The CDR3 loop reads CASSLFGTGGYGYTF. The CDR3 nucleotides read TGTGCCAGCAGCTTATTCGGGACAGGGGGCTATGGCTACACCTTC. The chain joins TRBV7-8 to TRBJ1-2, with TRBD1 matching over 11 bases. Germline trimming cut 2 bases from V and 4 bases from J; bases unmatched to any gene: 3. This CDR3 spans 15 amino acids. The germline CDR1 and CDR2 sequences are SGHVS and FQNEAQ.

The V gene is TRBV7-2, the J gene TRBJ2-3; D remains unclear. The CDR3 contains 13 residues. Trimming removed 4 bases at V and 4 bases at J, with 9 bases between. Germline CDR1 and CDR2: SGHTA and FQGNSA. The CDR3 coding sequence is TGTGCCAGCAGCTCGGAAGAAGCAGATACGCAGTATTTT. It yields the protein CASSSEEADTQYF.

This chain links TRBV16 with TRBJ1-3; the D gene is possibly TRBD1 (5 bases). The CDR3 consists of 14 residues. Looked up from germline, CDR1 is KGHSY and CDR2 is FQNENV. The V gene lost 4 bases and the J gene lost 2 bases, with 9 bases spanning the gap. The CDR3 region has the DNA TGTGCCAGCAGCCCAGACAGAACTGGAAACACCATATATTTT. The encoded protein is CASSPDRTGNTIYF.

The gene calls are TRBV2 and TRBJ2-5, with a possible D match to TRBD2 (5 bases). Per germline, CDR1 SNHLY and CDR2 FYNNEI. This CDR3 comprises 12 residues. Trimming took off 4 bases at V and 8 bases at J, with 11 bases between the two ends. The CDR3 bases are TGTGCCAGCAGTGGACCCCGGGGAACCCAGTACTTC. Amino acids: CASSGPRGTQYF.

The rearrangement joins TRBV30 to TRBJ1-4; a possible D gene is TRBD1 (5 bases). Germline CDR1 and CDR2: GTSNPN and SVGIG (reference sequence). This CDR3 has 15 residues. Trimming cost V 3 bases and J 4 bases, with 15 bases left between them. The CDR3: CAWSYGIQVNEKLFF. The CDR3 DNA sequence: TGTGCCTGGAGCTATGGTATACAGGTTAATGAAAAACTGTTTTTT. The full variable domain, rest sourced from reference TRBV30 and TRBJ1-4, is SQTIHQWPATLVQPVGSPLSLECTVEGTSNPNLYWYRQAAGRGLQLLFYSVGIGQISSEVPQNLSASRPQDRQFILSSKKLLLSDSGFYLCAWSYGIQVNEKLFFGSGTQLSVL.

The chain uses TRBV28 and TRBJ1-2; 7 bases map to TRBD1. V lost 6 bases and J lost 4; bases outside the gene matches: 2. Germline loops: CDR1 MDHEN, CDR2 SYDVKM. The CDR3 length is 12 residues. CDR3 residues: CASSRDSYGYTF. CDR3 bases: TGTGCCAGCAGCCGGGACAGCTATGGCTACACCTTC.

The rearrangement uses TRBV28 and TRBJ2-1; D may be TRBD2 (7 bases). Germline V gives CDR1 MDHEN, CDR2 SYDVKM. The germline V and J ends were trimmed by 5 bases and 8 bases, with 22 bases remaining between them. The CDR3 has 16 amino acids. The CDR3 is CASSPRGGGSKYEQFF. The CDR3 DNA is TGTGCCAGCAGTCCCCGGGGAGGGGGGTCGAAGTATGAGCAGTTCTTC.

This clone is a singleton in its sample. The V and J genes are TRBV19 and TRBJ1-1; D is perhaps TRBD1 (6 bases). The germline V and J ends were trimmed by 3 bases and 0 bases, with 23 bases remaining between them. The CDR3 spans 19 residues. Germline values: CDR1 LNHDA, CDR2 SQIVND (reference sequence). The CDR3 DNA sequence: TGTGCCAGTAGTATTAACCCTCCCTTCGGGGGGCGGGTGAACACTGAAGCTTTCTTT. As protein: CASSINPPFGGRVNTEAFF.

Regarding this clone: Sequence at one end of the junction differs from germline and may be a read error. The CDR3 spells CASSSGSGAPTDTQYF. In nucleotides, the CDR3 is TGTGCTAGCAGCTCGGGGAGTGGAGCTCCAACAGATACGCAGTATTTT. The chain is built from TRBV7-7 and TRBJ2-3; D is perhaps TRBD2 (5 bases). Germline loops: CDR1 SSHAT, CDR2 FNYEAQ (reference sequence). The CDR3 contains 16 residues.